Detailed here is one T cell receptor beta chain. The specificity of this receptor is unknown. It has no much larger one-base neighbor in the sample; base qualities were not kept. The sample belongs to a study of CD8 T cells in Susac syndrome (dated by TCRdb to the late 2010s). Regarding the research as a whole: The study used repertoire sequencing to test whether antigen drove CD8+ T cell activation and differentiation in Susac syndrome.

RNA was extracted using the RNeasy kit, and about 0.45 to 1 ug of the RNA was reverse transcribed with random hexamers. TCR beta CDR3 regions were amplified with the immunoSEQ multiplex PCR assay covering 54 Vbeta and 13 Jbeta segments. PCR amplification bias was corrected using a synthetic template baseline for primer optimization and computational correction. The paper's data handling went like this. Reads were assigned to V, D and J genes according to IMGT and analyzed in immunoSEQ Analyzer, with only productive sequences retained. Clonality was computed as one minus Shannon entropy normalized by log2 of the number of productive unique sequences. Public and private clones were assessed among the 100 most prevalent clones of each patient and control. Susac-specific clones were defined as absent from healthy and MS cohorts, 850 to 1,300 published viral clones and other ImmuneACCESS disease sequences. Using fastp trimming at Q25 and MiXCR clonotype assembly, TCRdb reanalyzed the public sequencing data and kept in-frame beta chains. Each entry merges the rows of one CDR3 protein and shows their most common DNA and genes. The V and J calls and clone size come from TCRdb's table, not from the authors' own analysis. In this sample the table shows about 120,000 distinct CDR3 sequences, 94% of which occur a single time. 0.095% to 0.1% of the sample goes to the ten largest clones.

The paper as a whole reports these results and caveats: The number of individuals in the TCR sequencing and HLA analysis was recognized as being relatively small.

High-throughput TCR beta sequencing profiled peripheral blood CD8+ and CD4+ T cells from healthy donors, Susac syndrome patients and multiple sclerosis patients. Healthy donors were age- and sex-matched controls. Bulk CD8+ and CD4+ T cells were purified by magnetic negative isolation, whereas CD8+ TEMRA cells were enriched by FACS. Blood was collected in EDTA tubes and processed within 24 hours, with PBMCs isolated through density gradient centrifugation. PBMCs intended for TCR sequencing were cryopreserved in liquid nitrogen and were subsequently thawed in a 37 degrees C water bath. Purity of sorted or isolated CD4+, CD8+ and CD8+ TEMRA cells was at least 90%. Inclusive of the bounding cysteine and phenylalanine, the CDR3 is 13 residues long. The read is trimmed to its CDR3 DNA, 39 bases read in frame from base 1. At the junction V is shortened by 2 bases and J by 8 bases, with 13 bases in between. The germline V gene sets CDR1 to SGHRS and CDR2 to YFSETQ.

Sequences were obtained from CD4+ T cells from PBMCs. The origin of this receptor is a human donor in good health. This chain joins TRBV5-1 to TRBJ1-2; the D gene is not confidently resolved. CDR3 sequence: CASSFQSRGGYTF. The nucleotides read TGCGCCAGCAGCTTCCAATCGCGTGGAGGCTACACCTTC.